The next 27 T cell receptor beta chains were all read from a single sample in a study of glioma-infiltrating T cells. The iRepertoire nested amplicon-rescue multiplex PCR amplified TCR alpha and beta CDR3s from RNA. TCRdb reprocessed the multiplex PCR reads with MiXCR, giving one entry per CDR3 protein. The repertoire consists of fewer than 500,000 distinct CDR3 sequences, with about two fifths occurring once and the leading ten covering 9.5% to 15%. Sample: glioma tissue, nonneoplastic brain tissue, or PBMCs (not recorded which). Receptor source: a human donor with low-grade glioma or glioblastoma, undergoing nonglioma brain surgery, or in good health (not recorded which).

The chain recombines TRBV7-9 with TRBJ1-2, with D maybe TRBD1 (5 bases). Trimming took 3 bases from V and 6 from J, leaving 17 bases between them. The germline CDR1 and CDR2 sequences are SEHNR and FQNEAQ (reference sequence). The CDR3 spans 15 residues. Here the CDR3 reads CASSLGVQDPDGYTF. The CDR3 DNA sequence: TGTGCCAGCAGCTTGGGGGTCCAGGATCCCGATGGCTACACCTTC.

This clonotype came up a few times. The chain couples TRBV15 to TRBJ2-1; 7 positions match TRBD1. The CDR3 consists of 12 residues. The V gene end was trimmed by 6 bases and the J gene end by 9 bases; junction bases not matched to a gene: 5. Germline lookup yields CDR1 LNHNV and CDR2 YYDKDF (reference sequence). CDR3 DNA sequence: TGTGCCACCAGAAGACAGGGAGTTGAGCAGTTCTTC. Its translation is CATRRQGVEQFF.

This chain links TRBV10-3 with TRBJ1-2; maybe TRBD1 (6 bases). The germline V and J ends were trimmed by 7 bases and 2 bases, with 11 bases remaining between them. The CDR3 has 13 amino acids. Germline V lookup: CDR1 ENHRY, CDR2 SYGVKD. The DNA of the CDR3 is TGTGCCATCACCTTGACAGGCAACTATGGCTACACCTTC. It specifies CAITLTGNYGYTF.

The genes are TRBV7-8 and TRBJ1-2; 7 positions agree with TRBD1. Germline lookup yields CDR1 SGHVS and CDR2 FQNEAQ. The V and J ends lost 5 bases and 7 bases, in that order; junction bases with no gene match: 16. The CDR3 has 16 residues. CDR3 nucleotide sequence: TGTGCCAGCAGCCTACGGGACAGAATCTATGTTAGTGGCTACACCTTC. It encodes CASSLRDRIYVSGYTF. Variable domain in full (rest from reference TRBV7-8 and TRBJ1-2): GAGVSQSPRYKVAKRGQDVALRCDPISGHVSLFWYQQALGQGPEFLTYFQNEAQLDKSGLPSDRFFAERPEGSVSTLKIQRTQQEDSAVYLCASSLRDRIYVSGYTFGSGTRLTVV.

V gene TRBV28 combines with J gene TRBJ1-3, with no clear D. V was cut by 3 bases and J by 4 bases, with 10 bases left in between. Germline V gives CDR1 MDHEN, CDR2 SYDVKM. The CDR3 spans 14 residues. The CDR3 bases are TGTGCCAGCAGTTTTCGACTTATCGGAAACACCATATATTTT. It encodes CASSFRLIGNTIYF.

This clonotype was seen a handful of times. The rearrangement uses TRBV2 and TRBJ2-3; 9 bases match TRBD2. V was clipped by 9 bases and J by 4 bases; unmatched bases: 5. The CDR3 spans 13 residues. The germline gives CDR1 SNHLY, CDR2 FYNNEI. CDR3 loop: CARDEREADTQYF. CDR3 sequence (DNA): TGTGCCAGAGACGAGCGGGAGGCAGATACGCAGTATTTT.

Worth noting for this clonotype: Given a much more abundant clone one base away, this may be a read error. The chain has TRBV6-1 and TRBJ2-3; TRBD1 is a possible D gene (5 bases). Looked up from germline, CDR1 is MNHNS and CDR2 is SASEGT. This CDR3 contains 12 residues. CDR3 nucleotide sequence: TGTGCCAGCACCCATAGTACAGGTACGCAGTATTTT. It translates to CASTHSTGTQYF.

The chain combines TRBV11-2 with TRBJ2-3, with 10 bases aligning to TRBD2. Trimming removed 5 bases from V and 3 bases from J; junction bases left unmatched: 11. This CDR3 has 17 residues. The V gene's germline CDR1 is SGHAT and CDR2 FQNNGV. CDR3 DNA sequence: TGTGCCAGCAGCCGAAACGGAGTAGCGGGAGGTACAGATACGCAGTATTTT. This encodes CASSRNGVAGGTDTQYF.

Only one count was recorded for this clonotype. The junction differs from germline at one of its ends, possibly a read error. This chain joins TRBV27 and TRBJ2-7; the D gene is possibly TRBD1 (5 bases). The CDR3 has 13 residues. Germline V CDR1 and CDR2: MNHEY, SMNVEV (reference sequence). The CDR3 region is CATSGRDPLEQYF. The CDR3 DNA reads as TGTGCCACCAGTGGCAGGGATCCTCTCGAGCAGTACTTC.

This clonotype was observed a few times. The chain joins TRBV5-1 to TRBJ1-3, with D perhaps TRBD1 (5 bases). CDR1 and CDR2 from the germline V gene are SGHRS and YFSETQ. V shed 5 bases and J shed 2 bases, with 8 bases lying between them. There are 13 residues in the CDR3. The CDR3 region has the DNA TGCGCCAGCAGTCTACAGGCTGGAAACACCATATATTTT. This encodes CASSLQAGNTIYF.

The gene calls are TRBV28 and TRBJ2-7, with 7 positions matching TRBD2. With V trimmed by 3 bases and J by 4 bases, 9 bases remained unmatched. The CDR3 contains 15 residues. CDR1 and CDR2 from the germline V gene are MDHEN and SYDVKM. In DNA, the CDR3 is TGTGCCAGCAGTTTGTTCCCTAGCGGAGTATACGAGCAGTACTTC. It specifies CASSLFPSGVYEQYF.

This clonotype was observed a few times. The chain links TRBV20-1 to TRBJ2-3, with TRBD1 as a possible D gene (7 bases). The V gene lost 5 bases and the J gene lost 1 base, with 25 bases spanning the gap. The CDR3 is 18 residues long. Per germline, CDR1 DFQATT and CDR2 SNEGSKA (reference sequence). CDR3 nucleotides: TGCAGTGCTCCCTTGGACAGGAGGGTTACTCGACGCACAGATACGCAGTATTTT. Its translation: CSAPLDRRVTRRTDTQYF.

J is TRBJ1-5 and V is TRBV4-1, with TRBD1 as a possible D gene (6 bases). CDR1 and CDR2 (germline): MGHRA, YSYEKL. V gave up 3 bases and J gave up 7 bases, with 13 bases separating them. The CDR3 consists of 14 residues. The DNA of the CDR3 is TGCGCCAGCAGCCAGTTACAGGGAAACCAGCCCCAGCATTTT. The encoded protein is CASSQLQGNQPQHF.

This clonotype has just one count. The chain combines TRBV6-1 with TRBJ2-5, with TRBD2 as a possible D gene (6 bases). The CDR3 covers 12 residues. Germline V gene sequence: CDR1 MNHNS, CDR2 SASEGT. V was cut by 8 bases and J by 10 bases, with 17 bases left in between. The CDR3 bases are TGTGCCAGCCGTGCGTTCGGCGGGGACCAGTACTTC. Amino acid sequence: CASRAFGGDQYF.

The chain uses TRBV28 and TRBJ1-1; 7 nucleotides agree with TRBD1. CDR1 and CDR2 (germline): MDHEN, SYDVKM. Losses at the gene ends were 2 bases for V and 5 bases for J; bases not matched to a gene: 11. The CDR3 sequence is 16 residues long. CDR3 coding DNA: TGTGCCAGCAGTTTAACTCCCGGGACAGTGGGGACTGAAGCTTTCTTT. It yields the protein CASSLTPGTVGTEAFF.

The chain is built from TRBV7-2 and TRBJ2-5; perhaps TRBD1 as D (6 bases). V was shortened by 1 base and J by 3 bases, with 9 bases between the two germline ends. CDR3 length equals 14 residues. CDR1 and CDR2 from the germline V gene are SGHTA and FQGNSA. CDR3 loop: CASSLGRGEETQYF. In nucleotides, the CDR3 is TGTGCCAGCAGCTTAGGCAGGGGCGAAGAGACCCAGTACTTC. Full variable domain (rest looked up from reference TRBV7-2 and TRBJ2-5): GAGVSQSPSNKVTEKGKDVELRCDPISGHTALYWYRQSLGQGLEFLIYFQGNSAPDKSGLPSDRFSAERTGGSVSTLTIQRTQQEDSAVYLCASSLGRGEETQYFGPGTRLLVL.

This clonotype was recorded many times. This rearrangement joins TRBV20-1 to TRBJ2-1; the match to TRBD2 covers 11 bases. Germline CDR1 and CDR2: DFQATT and SNEGSKA (reference sequence). J was trimmed by 6 bases and V by 5 bases; bases with no gene match: 6. This CDR3 comprises 14 residues. In DNA, the CDR3 is TGCAGTGCTTCCACTAGCGGGAGAGGCAATGAGCAGTTCTTC. It encodes CSASTSGRGNEQFF.

This clonotype was observed at least ten times. The rearrangement uses TRBV5-1 and TRBJ2-3; the match to TRBD1 covers 8 bases. The junction had 5 bases not matched to a gene; V was cut back by 6 bases and J by 2 bases. CDR3 length: 14 amino acids. From germline, CDR1 is SGHRS and CDR2 YFSETQ. CDR3 bases: TGCGCCAGCACCGTGGGACAGGACACAGATACGCAGTATTTT. This codes for CASTVGQDTDTQYF.

A word on this clonotype: The junction departs from germline at one end; a sequencing error may be responsible. The chain links TRBV7-2 to TRBJ1-1; no clear D. This CDR3 spans 14 amino acids. Germline V CDR1 and CDR2: SGHTA, FQGNSA. CDR3 nucleotides: TGTGCCAGCGGCTTAGTACAGTCCTACACTGAAGCTTTCTTT. Its translation: CASGLVQSYTEAFF.

In its sample, this clonotype was seen a few times. The chain recombines TRBV4-2 with TRBJ1-2; TRBD1 agrees at 10 bases. The CDR3 runs to 15 residues. Per germline, CDR1 LGHNA and CDR2 YNFKEQ. V lost 0 bases and J lost 7; bases outside the gene matches: 5. In nucleotides, the CDR3 is TGTGCCAGCAGCCAAGATCGGGACAGGGGTGTTGGCTACACCTTC. Encoded protein: CASSQDRDRGVGYTF.

This clonotype appeared many times. As DNA, the CDR3 is TGCAGTGCCATGGACAGGCAACGAACTGGAAACACCATATATTTT. It yields the protein CSAMDRQRTGNTIYF. The rearrangement links TRBV20-1 to TRBJ1-3; 7 bases align to TRBD1. The J segment lost 2 bases and the V segment lost 6 bases, leaving 10 bases of the junction unmatched. CDR3 length equals 15 residues. Germline V gene sequence: CDR1 DFQATT, CDR2 SNEGSKA (reference sequence).

About this clonotype itself: The final CDR3 position lacks the conserved phenylalanine or tryptophan, pointing to a likely read error. The rearrangement joins TRBV12-3 or TRBV12-4 to TRBJ1-5; D unclear. The CDR3 length is 14 residues. Trimming took 6 bases from V and 3 from J, leaving 12 bases between them. This CDR3 is CASSPDGLNQPQHL. CDR3 sequence (DNA): TGTGCCAGCAGCCCCGACGGACTCAATCAGCCCCAGCATCTT.

With regard to this clonotype: An end of the junction differs from the germline gene, which may be a read error. This chain connects TRBV27 to TRBJ2-3; weak D call: TRBD2 (5 bases). This CDR3 spans 16 amino acids. Germline CDR1 reads MNHEY; CDR2 reads SMNVEV (reference sequence). The DNA of the CDR3 is TGTGCCAGCAGTTCTTTGACATCTGCTAGCACAGATGCGCAGTATTTT. This sequence encodes CASSSLTSASTDAQYF.

The chain carries TRBV7-2 and TRBJ2-5; 9 nucleotides line up with TRBD2. This CDR3 region has 16 residues. Germline V gene data show CDR1 as SGHTA and CDR2 as FQGNSA. With V trimmed by 5 bases and J by 5 bases, 12 bases remained unmatched. The CDR3 nucleotides are TGTGCCAGCAGCCTCCGGGGTAGCGGGGGCCGGGAGACCCAGTACTTC. Translating gives CASSLRGSGGRETQYF. The complete variable domain, with remaining parts taken from reference TRBV7-2 and TRBJ2-5, reads GAGVSQSPSNKVTEKGKDVELRCDPISGHTALYWYRQSLGQGLEFLIYFQGNSAPDKSGLPSDRFSAERTGGSVSTLTIQRTQQEDSAVYLCASSLRGSGGRETQYFGPGTRLLVL.

Of note for this clonotype: A read error may be the cause here, since a much bigger clone is one base away. The chain links TRBV28 to TRBJ1-1; D may be TRBD1 (5 bases). The CDR3 contains 14 residues. Germline V gene lookup returns CDR1 MDHEN and CDR2 SYDVKM. This chain's CDR3 is CANSFIDRNTEAFF. CDR3 DNA: TGTGCCAACAGTTTTATTGACAGAAACACTGAAGCTTTCTTT.

As concerns this clonotype: This may arise from a read error, as a much more abundant clone is one base away. The V call is TRBV11-3, the J call TRBJ1-6; the match to TRBD1 covers 10 bases. V dropped 4 bases and J dropped 14; count of bases not matched to a gene: 14. The CDR3 consists of 16 residues. Germline CDR1 reads SGHNT; CDR2 reads YENEEA. As DNA, the CDR3 is TGTGCCAGCAGCTCCTCAAGACAGGGGGCTAAATCAACCCTCCACTTT. It encodes CASSSSRQGAKSTLHF.

This clonotype was seen once. A much larger clone is a single base away; this may be a read error. J is TRBJ1-3 and V is TRBV20-1; D gene unclear. The CDR3 covers 13 residues. Germline V CDR1 and CDR2: DFQATT, SNEGSKA (reference sequence). Here the CDR3 reads CGAREGSGNTIYF. CDR3 sequence (DNA): TGCGGTGCTAGGGAGGGAAGTGGAAACACCATATATTTT.